This TCR beta chain was sequenced during a study of T cell responses to AZD1222 COVID-19 vaccine. Generated by immunoSEQ multiplex PCR, the TCRdb table keeps only in-frame clones and is missing some. Here the sample spans 150,000 to 200,000 clones, around 90% being singletons. The CDR3 spans 12 residues. The germline CDR1 and CDR2 sequences are LGHDT and YNNKEL (reference sequence). Trimming took 11 bases from V and 7 from J, leaving 15 bases between them. The clonotype was recovered from an adult in good health. Sequences were derived from peripheral blood, sampled on day 0 of AZD1222 vaccination. The chain employs TRBV3-1 (or the pseudogene TRBV3-2) and TRBJ2-1; D unresolved. CDR3 coding DNA: TGTGCCTCCAACGGCGGTGTGAATGAGCAGTTCTTC. Its translation: CASNGGVNEQFF.